This is a list of T cell receptor beta chains from one sample in a study of blood T cell repertoires in COVID-19. TCRdb's copy holds only in-frame clones and misses some; the assay was immunoSEQ multiplex PCR. The sample comprises roughly 13,000 clones, 70% to 90% of which are singletons, and about a sixth rests with the top ten. Sequencing was carried out using peripheral blood. These receptor sequences come from a man aged 35-49 years with active or convalescent COVID-19. CDR3s include the opening cysteine and the closing phenylalanine or tryptophan.

V: TRBV15; CDR3: CATSRSFPASGGSQYF
V: TRBV4-1; CDR3: CASFNEVTTEAFF
V: TRBV5-4; CDR3: CASRLRDRAPNYGYTF
V: TRBV11-3; CDR3: CASSLTGGHNEQFF
V: TRBV2; CDR3: CASSEETNMNTEAFF
V: TRBV2; CDR3: CASSDTSGNYNSPLHF
V: TRBV5-1; CDR3: CASSLSGGSYNEQFF
V: TRBV6-6; CDR3: CASRDSNTEAFF
V: TRBV7-2; CDR3: CASSRDRGNEKLFF
V: TRBV28; CDR3: CASSYMQGGTKTGELFF
V: TRBV6-6; CDR3: CASRPDRGTAFF
V: TRBV24-1; CDR3: CATSDSSGQAAALTYGYTF
V: TRBV14; CDR3: CASSRQRGGALHF
V: TRBV5-3; CDR3: CARSTRDSSYEQYF
V: TRBV3-1/TRBV3-2; CDR3: CASSRDSRRYNEQFF
V: TRBV28; CDR3: CASSSLGGELDTQYF
V: TRBV19; CDR3: CASQGAEVTEAFF
V: TRBV5-5; CDR3: CASSSSGGGRALYGYTF
V: TRBV7-8; CDR3: CASSLSGTGVMPQHF
V: TRBV3-1/TRBV3-2; CDR3: CASSQRSNGISYNEQFF
V: TRBV9; CDR3: CASSVGGGLTEAFF
V: TRBV20-1; CDR3: CSASSGLADSNEQFF
V: TRBV5-4; CDR3: CASSRTSMPGELFF
V: TRBV25-1; CDR3: CASSRDSLYEQYF
V: TRBV6-6; CDR3: CASSSQGDNGYTF
V: TRBV4-3; CDR3: CASSQDGGRNYGYTF
V: TRBV6-5; CDR3: CASSYTVGSNQPQHF
V: TRBV28; CDR3: CASSSDSGDYYNEQFF
V: TRBV5-4; CDR3: CASSSRTSGVVGELFF
V: TRBV14; CDR3: CASSPGTFGWVNTEAFF
V: TRBV4-2; CDR3: CASSQVTASGLSETQYF
V: TRBV5-1; CDR3: CASSSQPLGGQSRNTQYF
V: TRBV7-9; CDR3: CASSSDRNGRYEQYF
V: TRBV6-5; CDR3: CASSYSAGGGQPQHF
V: TRBV5-8; CDR3: CASGAPGSLYNEQFF
V: TRBV18; CDR3: CASSPGQESEQYF
V: TRBV4-3; CDR3: CASSQLTMAGANVLTF
V: TRBV5-6; CDR3: CASSLAGATEAFF
V: TRBV5-4; CDR3: CASSLVPGVQETQYF
V: TRBV6-5; CDR3: CASSYSGTPKETQYF
V: TRBV5-1; CDR3: CASTRGGSPSTNEKLFF
V: TRBV3-1/TRBV3-2; CDR3: CASSQASRVSTDTQYF
V: TRBV7-9; CDR3: CAILPGQGAITDTQYF
V: TRBV18; CDR3: CASSRTETNEQFF
V: TRBV7-9; CDR3: CASSLPAGGQETQYF
V: TRBV5-1; CDR3: CASSSPDSADTQYF
V: TRBV11-2; CDR3: CASSLRWGGEAFF
V: TRBV19; CDR3: CASTSTDLYSNQPQHF
V: TRBV4-3; CDR3: CASSQESPTGELFF
V: TRBV7-2; CDR3: CASSKDFLARYNSPLHF
V: TRBV2; CDR3: CASSEGWSGGPGGTDTQYF